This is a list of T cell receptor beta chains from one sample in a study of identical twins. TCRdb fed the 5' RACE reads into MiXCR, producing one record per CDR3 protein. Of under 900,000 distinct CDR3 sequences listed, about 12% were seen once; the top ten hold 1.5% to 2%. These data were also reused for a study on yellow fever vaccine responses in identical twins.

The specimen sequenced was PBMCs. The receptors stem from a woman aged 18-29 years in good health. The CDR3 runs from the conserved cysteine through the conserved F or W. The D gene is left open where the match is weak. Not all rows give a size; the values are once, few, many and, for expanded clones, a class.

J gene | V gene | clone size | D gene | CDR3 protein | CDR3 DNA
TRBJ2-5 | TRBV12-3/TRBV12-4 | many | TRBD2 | CASSLQGLAGETQYF | TGTGCCAGCAGTTTACAGGGACTAGCGGGGGAGACCCAGTACTTC
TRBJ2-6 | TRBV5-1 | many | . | CASSLRGLDGANVLTF | TGCGCCAGCAGCTTGCGCGGCCTAGATGGGGCCAACGTCCTGACTTTC
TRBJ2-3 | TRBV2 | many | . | CASSEVTDTQYF | TGTGCCAGCAGTGAAGTGACAGATACGCAGTATTTT
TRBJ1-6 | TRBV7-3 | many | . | CASSLSSQGSPLHF | TGTGCCAGCAGCTTATCTTCACAGGGATCACCCCTCCACTTT
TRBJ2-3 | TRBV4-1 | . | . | CASSHPGQGALDTQYF | TGCGCCAGCAGCCACCCGGGACAAGGCGCCCTTGATACGCAGTATTTT
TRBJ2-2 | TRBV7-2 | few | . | CASSWSGAGELFF | TGTGCCAGCAGCTGGTCCGGGGCCGGGGAGCTGTTTTTT
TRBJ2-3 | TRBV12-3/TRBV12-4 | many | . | CASNRGLVDTQYF | TGTGCCAGCAACCGGGGGCTGGTAGATACGCAGTATTTT
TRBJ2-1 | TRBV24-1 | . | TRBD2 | CATGASGALGYNEQFF | TGTGCCACCGGAGCTAGCGGGGCCCTGGGCTACAATGAGCAGTTCTTC
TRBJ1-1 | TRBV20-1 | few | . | CSAPTVRGTEAFF | TGCAGTGCTCCGACGGTCCGAGGGACTGAAGCTTTCTTT
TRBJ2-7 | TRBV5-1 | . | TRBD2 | CASSGGLADPSYEQYF | TGCGCCAGCAGCGGGGGACTAGCGGATCCTTCCTACGAGCAGTACTTC
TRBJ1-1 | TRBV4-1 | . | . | CASSKDRRTEAFF | TGCGCCAGCAGCAAGGACCGTAGGACTGAAGCTTTCTTT
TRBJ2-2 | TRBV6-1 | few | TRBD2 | CASRPGGLAGYTGELFF | TGTGCCAGCAGACCCGGAGGACTAGCGGGATACACCGGGGAGCTGTTTTTT
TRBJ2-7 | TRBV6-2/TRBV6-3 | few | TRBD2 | CASSYPGLAGDREQYF | TGTGCCAGCAGTTACCCCGGACTAGCGGGAGATCGGGAGCAGTACTTC
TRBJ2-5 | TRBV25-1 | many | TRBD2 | CASSVLAGAKQETQYF | TGTGCCAGCAGTGTTCTAGCGGGAGCCAAACAAGAGACCCAGTACTTC
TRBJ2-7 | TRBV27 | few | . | CASGPGTYEQYF | TGTGCCAGCGGCCCCGGTACTTACGAGCAGTACTTC
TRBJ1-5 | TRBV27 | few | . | CASSLSKYNQPQHF | TGTGCCAGCAGTTTATCGAAGTACAATCAGCCCCAGCATTTT
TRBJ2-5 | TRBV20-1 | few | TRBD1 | CSARARRTGFGETQYF | TGCAGTGCTAGGGCCCGAAGGACAGGGTTTGGAGAGACCCAGTACTTC
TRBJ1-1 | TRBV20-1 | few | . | CSARSRQNTEAFF | TGCAGTGCTAGATCGCGCCAGAACACTGAAGCTTTCTTT
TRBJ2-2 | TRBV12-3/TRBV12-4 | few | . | CASSLSPGQGSGGELFF | TGTGCCAGCAGTTTAAGTCCAGGGCAGGGATCGGGCGGGGAGCTGTTTTTT
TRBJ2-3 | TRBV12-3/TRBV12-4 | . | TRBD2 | CASRGLAGGRVYTQYF | TGTGCCAGCAGAGGACTAGCGGGGGGGCGGGTATATACGCAGTATTTT
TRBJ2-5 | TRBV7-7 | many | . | CASSKPQGETQYF | TGTGCCAGCAGCAAACCCCAGGGGGAGACCCAGTACTTC
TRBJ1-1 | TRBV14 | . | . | CASSTGGKSEAFF | TGTGCCAGCAGCACGGGGGGAAAATCGGAAGCTTTCTTT
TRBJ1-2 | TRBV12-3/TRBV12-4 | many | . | CASSPGGHKRREGYTF | TGTGCCAGCAGCCCCGGAGGGCACAAACGGAGGGAGGGCTACACCTTC
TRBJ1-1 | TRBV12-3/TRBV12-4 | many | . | CASRRSGGMNTEAFF | TGTGCCAGCAGGAGGTCTGGGGGCATGAACACTGAAGCTTTCTTT
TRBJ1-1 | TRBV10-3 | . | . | CAISVGRDLVLNTEAFF | TGTGCCATCAGTGTAGGGAGGGACTTAGTATTGAACACTGAAGCTTTCTTT
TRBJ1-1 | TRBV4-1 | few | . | CASSQVGAGAEAFF | TGCGCCAGCAGCCAAGTCGGTGCCGGGGCTGAAGCTTTCTTT
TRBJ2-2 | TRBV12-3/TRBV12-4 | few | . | CASSLALTDLDTGELFF | TGTGCCAGCAGTTTAGCGCTAACAGATTTAGACACCGGGGAGCTGTTTTTT
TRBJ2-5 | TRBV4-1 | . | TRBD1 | CASSQVPGGQETQYF | TGCGCCAGCAGCCAAGTACCAGGGGGCCAAGAGACCCAGTACTTC
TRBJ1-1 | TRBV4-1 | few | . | CASSQDLASGTEAFF | TGCGCCAGCAGCCAAGATTTGGCGTCGGGAACTGAAGCTTTCTTT
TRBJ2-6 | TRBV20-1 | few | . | CSAKRQTLSGANVLTF | TGCAGTGCTAAGCGGCAAACCCTCTCTGGGGCCAACGTCCTGACTTTC
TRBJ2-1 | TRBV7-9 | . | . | CASSWRQYNEQFF | TGTGCCAGCAGCTGGAGACAGTACAATGAGCAGTTCTTC
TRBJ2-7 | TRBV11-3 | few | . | CASRALQGYEQYF | TGTGCCAGCAGAGCCCTACAGGGCTACGAGCAGTACTTC
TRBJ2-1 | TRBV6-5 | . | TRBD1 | CASSSVDRAHEQFF | TGTGCCAGCAGTTCCGTGGACAGGGCCCATGAGCAGTTCTTC
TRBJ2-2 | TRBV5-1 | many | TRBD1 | CASSLRRDQGAGELFF | TGCGCCAGCAGCTTACGAAGGGACCAGGGGGCCGGGGAGCTGTTTTTT
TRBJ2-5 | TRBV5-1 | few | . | CASSFTGVGGETQYF | TGCGCCAGCAGCTTTACCGGGGTCGGCGGGGAGACCCAGTACTTC
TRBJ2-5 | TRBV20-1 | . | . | CSARVRVEETQYF | TGCAGTGCTAGAGTCAGGGTGGAAGAGACCCAGTACTTC
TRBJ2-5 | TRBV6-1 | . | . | CASSQGRLKETQYF | TGTGCCAGCAGCCAGGGGAGGTTAAAAGAGACCCAGTACTTC
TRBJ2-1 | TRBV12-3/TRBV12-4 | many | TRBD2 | CASSWLSGGSYNEQFF | TGTGCCAGCAGTTGGCTGAGCGGGGGATCCTACAATGAGCAGTTCTTC
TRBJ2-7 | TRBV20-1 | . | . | CSASPVPSEQYF | TGCAGTGCTAGCCCAGTTCCATCCGAGCAGTACTTC
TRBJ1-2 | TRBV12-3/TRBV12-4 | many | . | CASSSRGTNYGYTF | TGTGCCAGCAGTTCCCGGGGCACTAACTATGGCTACACCTTC
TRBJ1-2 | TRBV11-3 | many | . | CASSQEGNYGYTF | TGTGCCAGCAGCCAAGAGGGTAACTATGGCTACACCTTC
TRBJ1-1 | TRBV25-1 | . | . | CASTLTGAGAEAFF | TGTGCCAGCACCTTAACGGGGGCAGGGGCTGAAGCTTTCTTT
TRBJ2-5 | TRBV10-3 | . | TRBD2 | CAISESQSGMETQYF | TGTGCCATCAGTGAGTCGCAGAGCGGGATGGAGACCCAGTACTTC
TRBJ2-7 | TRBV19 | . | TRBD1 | CASSTTGTVIFYEQYF | TGTGCCAGTAGTACCACCGGGACAGTCATTTTCTACGAGCAGTACTTC
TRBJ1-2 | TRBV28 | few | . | CASSPVGKDGYTF | TGTGCCAGCAGCCCCGTGGGGAAGGATGGCTACACCTTC
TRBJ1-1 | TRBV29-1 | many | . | CSVDQRNTEAFF | TGCAGCGTTGACCAGAGGAACACTGAAGCTTTCTTT
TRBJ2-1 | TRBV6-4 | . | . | CASSDSPEGLNEQFF | TGTGCCAGCAGTGACTCCCCCGAGGGGCTTAATGAGCAGTTCTTC
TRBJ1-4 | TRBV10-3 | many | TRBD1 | CAISANWDSNEKLFF | TGTGCCATCAGTGCGAACTGGGACAGTAATGAAAAACTGTTTTTT
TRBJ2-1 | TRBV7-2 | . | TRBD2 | CASSLVTSGRPSNEQFF | TGTGCCAGCAGCTTAGTTACTAGCGGGAGGCCATCCAATGAGCAGTTCTTC
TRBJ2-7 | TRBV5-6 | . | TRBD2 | CASSLWLAGGYEQYF | TGTGCCAGCAGCTTGTGGCTAGCGGGAGGCTACGAGCAGTACTTC
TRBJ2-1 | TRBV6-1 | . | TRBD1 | CASKGAGGWNEQFF | TGTGCCAGCAAAGGGGCAGGGGGTTGGAATGAGCAGTTCTTC
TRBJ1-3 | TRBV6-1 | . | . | CASSEAPGAGNTIYF | TGTGCCAGCAGTGAAGCGCCGGGGGCCGGAAACACCATATATTTT
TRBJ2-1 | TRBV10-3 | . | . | CAISENGSRGEQFF | TGTGCCATCAGTGAGAATGGCAGTAGGGGCGAGCAGTTCTTC
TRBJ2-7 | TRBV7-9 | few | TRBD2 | CASSPGTSGRYSEQYF | TGTGCCAGCAGCCCTGGGACTAGCGGGAGGTATTCCGAGCAGTACTTC
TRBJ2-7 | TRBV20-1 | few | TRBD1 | CSAETRDSLAYEQYF | TGCAGTGCAGAGACCCGGGACAGTCTAGCCTACGAGCAGTACTTC
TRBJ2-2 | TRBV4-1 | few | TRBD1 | CASSQLGQGSGELFF | TGCGCCAGCAGCCAGTTGGGACAGGGGAGCGGGGAGCTGTTTTTT
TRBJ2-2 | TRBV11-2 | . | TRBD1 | CASSKPFGTDYTGELFF | TGTGCCAGCAGCAAACCATTTGGGACAGACTACACCGGGGAGCTGTTTTTT
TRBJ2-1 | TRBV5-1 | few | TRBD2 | CASSYLLAGEHEQFF | TGCGCCAGCAGCTATCTTCTAGCGGGAGAGCATGAGCAGTTCTTC